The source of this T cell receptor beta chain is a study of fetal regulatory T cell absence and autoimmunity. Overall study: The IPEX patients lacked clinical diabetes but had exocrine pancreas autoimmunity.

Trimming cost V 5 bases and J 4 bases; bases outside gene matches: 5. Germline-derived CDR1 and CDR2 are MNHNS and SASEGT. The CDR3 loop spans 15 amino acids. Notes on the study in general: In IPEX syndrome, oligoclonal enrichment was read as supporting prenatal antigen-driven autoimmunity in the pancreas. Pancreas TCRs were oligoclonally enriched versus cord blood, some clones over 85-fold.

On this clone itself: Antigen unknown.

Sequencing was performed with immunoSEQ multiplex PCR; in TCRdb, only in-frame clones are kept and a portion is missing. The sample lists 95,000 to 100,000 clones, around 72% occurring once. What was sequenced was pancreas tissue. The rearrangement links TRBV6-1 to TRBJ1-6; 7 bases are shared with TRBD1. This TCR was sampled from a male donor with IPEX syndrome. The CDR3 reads CASSTRDSYNSPLHF. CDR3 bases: TGTGCCAGCAGTACCCGGGACAGTTATAATTCACCCCTCCACTTT.